Below, one T cell receptor beta chain is given with its context. Its antigen is unidentified. Clones were sequenced by immunoSEQ multiplex PCR, and TCRdb holds only the in-frame ones, with some missing. Of 95,000 to 120,000 clones listed, 70% to 85% are singletons. This sample is drawn from a study of cytomegalovirus exposure and HLA in healthy donors. Germline lookup yields CDR1 MNHEY and CDR2 SMNVEV (reference sequence). The CDR3 runs 13 residues. Trimming shortened V by 4 bases and J by 2 bases, and 9 bases separated the two germline ends. Findings and limits, study-wide: High sensitivity and specificity were reportedly achieved when the classifier diagnosed cytomegalovirus status. Testing in vitro showed a few CMV-associated chains specific for CMV antigens. Some public TCRs appeared in many individuals, while most sequences were rare. The listing of 150 to 200 TCR beta chains classed them as cytomegalovirus-associated.

Sequencing was carried out using PBMCs. The origin of this receptor is a woman aged 18-29 years in good health and CMV-seronegative. This rearrangement joins TRBV27 to TRBJ2-7; TRBD2 might be the D (6 bases). Here the CDR3 DNA reads TGTGCCAGCAGTTACCCGGGAGCCTACGAGCAGTACTTC. Translating gives CASSYPGAYEQYF.